The next 18 T cell receptor beta chains were all read from a single sample in a study of PD-1 blockade in classical Hodgkin lymphoma. The time point was: newly diagnosed, previously untreated cHL patient sample. Libraries were prepared by immunoSEQ multiplex PCR; TCRdb keeps only in-frame clonotypes and omits some of them. The sample yields approximately 70,000 clones, nearly 95% seen once. Material for sequencing was peripheral blood mononuclear cells (PBMCs). These receptors originate from a human donor with classical Hodgkin lymphoma.

The rearrangement uses TRBV12-5 and TRBJ2-1; D gene unclear. CDR1 LGHNT and CDR2 FRNRAP come from the germline V gene. This CDR3 has 14 amino acids. Deletions cut 3 bases from V and 2 bases from J, with 8 bases between. CDR3 coding DNA: TGTGCTAGTGGTTTAGGGAACCCCTACAATGAGCAGTTCTTC. This codes for CASGLGNPYNEQFF.

This sequence joins TRBV2 and TRBJ2-7; 7 nucleotides line up with TRBD1. With V trimmed by 8 bases and J by 3 bases, 7 bases remained unmatched. CDR3 length: 13 amino acids. Looked up from germline, CDR1 is SNHLY and CDR2 is FYNNEI. The CDR3 is CASEGDSDYEQYF. In nucleotides, the CDR3 is TGTGCCAGCGAGGGGGACAGTGACTACGAGCAGTACTTC.

The chain is built from TRBV5-8 and TRBJ1-5, with TRBD1 matching over 8 bases. The CDR3 has 16 amino acids. The V segment lost 5 bases and the J segment 2 bases; nucleotides outside the gene matches: 9. In germline, CDR1 is SGHTS, CDR2 YDEGEE. The DNA of the CDR3 is TGTGCCAGCAGTGATATCAGGGGGCTCGGCAATCAGCCCCAGCATTTT. Translation gives CASSDIRGLGNQPQHF.

The rearrangement uses TRBV28 and TRBJ1-1; D is uncertain. Germline V CDR1 and CDR2: MDHEN, SYDVKM. The ends were cut back, 8 bases at V and 0 bases at J, with 7 bases in the middle. This CDR3 has 12 residues. The CDR3 bases are TGTGCCAGCTACAGCTTGAACACTGAAGCTTTCTTT. Translation: CASYSLNTEAFF. The full variable domain, completed using reference TRBV28 and TRBJ1-1, is DVKVTQSSRYLVKRTGEKVFLECVQDMDHENMFWYRQDPGLGLRLIYFSYDVKMKEKGDIPEGYSVSREKKERFSLILESASTNQTSMYLCASYSLNTEAFFGQGTRLTVV.

This chain uses TRBV29-1 with TRBJ1-1; the D is unclear. Deletions cut 7 bases from V and 6 bases from J, with 12 bases between. CDR1 and CDR2 from the germline V gene are SQVTM and ANQGSEA. The CDR3 runs 11 residues. The CDR3 region has the DNA TGCAGCGCAGAGAGTGGCCCTGAAGCTTTCTTT. Its protein is CSAESGPEAFF.

The chain uses TRBV5-4 and TRBJ2-4, with 7 positions matching TRBD1. The V gene end was trimmed by 0 bases and the J gene end by 6 bases; junction bases not matched to a gene: 0. CDR3 length: 13 amino acids. Germline CDR1 SGHNT, CDR2 YYREEE (reference sequence). This chain's CDR3 is CASSLDRGNIQYF. CDR3 in DNA: TGTGCCAGCAGCTTGGACAGGGGAAACATTCAGTACTTC.

The chain links TRBV9 to TRBJ2-1, with 9 positions matching TRBD2. The trim removed 0 bases at V and 4 bases at J, leaving 2 bases unmatched. The germline CDR1 and CDR2 sequences are SGDLS and YYNGEE. CDR3 length equals 15 residues. The CDR3: CASSVGLAVYNEQFF. For the CDR3, the DNA is TGTGCCAGCAGCGTAGGACTAGCGGTATACAATGAGCAGTTCTTC.

The DNA for the CDR3 is TGTGCCATCAGTTCGACAGGGTCGGACACTGAAGCTTTCTTT. It encodes CAISSTGSDTEAFF. The chain carries TRBV10-3 and TRBJ1-1, with 7 bases matching TRBD1. The germline V gene encodes CDR1 ENHRY and CDR2 SYGVKD. Trimming cost V 5 bases and J 3 bases; bases outside gene matches: 6. The CDR3 runs 14 residues.

The CDR3 sequence is CASSQPTGTYEKLFF. DNA for the CDR3: TGTGCCAGCAGCCAACCGACAGGGACATATGAAAAACTGTTTTTT. V usage is TRBV5-6 and J usage is TRBJ1-4; TRBD1 aligns across 7 bases. Germline-derived CDR1 and CDR2 are SGHDT and YYEEEE. CDR3 length: 15 amino acids. With 4 bases clipped from V and 6 bases from J, the junction kept 9 bases outside the gene matches.

The chain has TRBV19 and TRBJ1-5; 7 bases are a match to TRBD1. The V and J ends lost 2 bases and 7 bases, in that order; junction bases with no gene match: 8. This CDR3 comprises 15 residues. Germline V CDR1 and CDR2: LNHDA, SQIVND (reference sequence). The CDR3 coding sequence is TGTGCCAGTAGTATAAACCCACAGGGGCCCCAGCCCCAGCATTTT. Protein product: CASSINPQGPQPQHF. Combining the CDR3 with reference TRBV19 and TRBJ1-5 gives the whole variable domain DGGITQSPKYLFRKEGQNVTLSCEQNLNHDAMYWYRQDPGQGLRLIYYSQIVNDFQKGDIAEGYSVSREKKESFPLTVTSAQKNPTAFYLCASSINPQGPQPQHFGDGTRLSIL.

The chain combines TRBV19 with TRBJ1-2, with D perhaps matching TRBD1 (6 bases). Germline V gene data show CDR1 as LNHDA and CDR2 as SQIVND (reference sequence). With 5 bases removed from V and 2 bases from J, the gap between germline ends came to 15 bases. CDR3 length: 15 amino acids. CDR3 sequence: CASSSPWTANYGYTF. Here the CDR3 DNA reads TGTGCCAGTAGTTCACCCTGGACAGCCAACTATGGCTACACCTTC.

The rearrangement uses TRBV19 and TRBJ1-2; 7 positions match TRBD1. This CDR3 contains 12 residues. J was trimmed by 4 bases and V by 8 bases; bases with no gene match: 4. Germline-derived CDR1 and CDR2 are LNHDA and SQIVND (reference sequence). CDR3 in amino acids: CASWYRGYGYTF. The CDR3 DNA reads as TGTGCCAGTTGGTACAGGGGCTATGGCTACACCTTC.

There are a few counts of this clone. V gene TRBV27 combines with J gene TRBJ1-2; D remains unclear. The CDR3 is 14 residues long. V lost 5 bases and J lost 0, with 10 bases in between. The V gene's germline CDR1 is MNHEY and CDR2 SMNVEV (reference sequence). The CDR3 region is CASSPERSNYGYTF. DNA for the CDR3: TGTGCCAGCAGTCCGGAGCGGTCTAACTATGGCTACACCTTC.

The rearrangement joins TRBV7-2 to TRBJ2-3; TRBD2 matches at 8 bases. This CDR3 region has 16 residues. CDR1 SGHTA and CDR2 FQGNSA come from the germline V gene. J lost 3 bases, V lost 3 bases, and 8 bases had no gene match. The CDR3 DNA reads as TGTGCCAGCAGCTTGCCGGGACTAGGGTTAACAGATACGCAGTATTTT. Translated: CASSLPGLGLTDTQYF.

The chain employs TRBV11-1 and TRBJ2-2, with D tentatively TRBD1 (6 bases). This CDR3 has 17 amino acids. Germline CDR1 SGHAT, CDR2 FQDESV (reference sequence). Trimming stripped 4 bases from V and 0 bases from J, with 15 bases between. CDR3 in amino acids: CASSSSIGTTNTGELFF. Here the CDR3 DNA reads TGTGCCAGCAGCTCGTCGATCGGGACAACGAACACCGGGGAGCTGTTTTTT.

The chain joins TRBV5-1 to TRBJ2-2; 8 bases line up with TRBD2. The V gene's germline CDR1 is SGHRS and CDR2 YFSETQ. The trim removed 6 bases at V and 3 bases at J, leaving 10 bases unmatched. CDR3 size: 16 residues. This CDR3 is CASTSTGGGYTGELFF. CDR3 coding DNA: TGCGCCAGCACCTCTACAGGCGGGGGGTACACCGGGGAGCTGTTTTTT.

This chain connects TRBV6-5 to TRBJ1-1, with D hard to call. V lost 6 bases, J lost 0 bases, and 11 bases lay in between. This CDR3 has 14 amino acids. Looked up from germline, CDR1 is MNHEY and CDR2 is SVGAGI. CDR3 in amino acids: CASRWTRMNTEAFF. Written as DNA, the CDR3 is TGTGCCAGCAGATGGACCAGGATGAACACTGAAGCTTTCTTT.

This chain links TRBV15 with TRBJ2-5; 10 bases line up with TRBD2. Germline V gives CDR1 LNHNV, CDR2 YYDKDF (reference sequence). The CDR3 runs 16 residues. Germline trimming cut 1 base from V and 2 bases from J; bases unmatched to any gene: 4. For the CDR3, the DNA is TGTGCCACCAGCAGAGCCGGACTAGCGGTACAAGAGACCCAGTACTTC. Translating gives CATSRAGLAVQETQYF. Complete variable domain (other parts from reference TRBV15 and TRBJ2-5): DAMVIQNPRYQVTQFGKPVTLSCSQTLNHNVMYWYQQKSSQAPKLLFHYYDKDFNNEADTPDNFQSRRPNTSFCFLDIRSPGLGDTAMYLCATSRAGLAVQETQYFGPGTRLLVL.